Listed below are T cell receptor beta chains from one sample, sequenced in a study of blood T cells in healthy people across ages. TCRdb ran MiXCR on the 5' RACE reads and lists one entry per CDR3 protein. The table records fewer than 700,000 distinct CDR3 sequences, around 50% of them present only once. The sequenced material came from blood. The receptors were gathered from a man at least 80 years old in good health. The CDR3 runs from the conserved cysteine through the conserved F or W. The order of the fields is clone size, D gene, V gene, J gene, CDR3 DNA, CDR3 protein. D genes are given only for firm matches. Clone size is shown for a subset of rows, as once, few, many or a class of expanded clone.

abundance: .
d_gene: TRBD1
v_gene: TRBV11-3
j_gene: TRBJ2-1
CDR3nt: TGTGCCAGCAGCTTTCTTTCTGACAGGGCTGAGCAGTTCTTC
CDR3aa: CASSFLSDRAEQFF

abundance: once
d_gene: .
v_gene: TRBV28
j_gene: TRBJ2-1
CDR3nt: TGTGCCAGCAACCTCCCGGGACAATCTGGCAATGAGCAGTTCTTC
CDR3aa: CASNLPGQSGNEQFF

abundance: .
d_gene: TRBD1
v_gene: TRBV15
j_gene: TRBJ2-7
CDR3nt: TGTGCCACCAGCAGGGACAGGGGCACCTACGAGCAGTACTTC
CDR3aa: CATSRDRGTYEQYF

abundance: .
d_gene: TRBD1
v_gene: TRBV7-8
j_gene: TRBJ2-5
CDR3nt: TGTGCCAGCAGGGGACAGGGACAAGAGACCCAGTACTTC
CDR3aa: CASRGQGQETQYF

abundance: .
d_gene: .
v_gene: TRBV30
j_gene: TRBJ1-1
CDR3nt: TGTGCCTGGAGTGTAGGGGTTGTTGGCACTGAAGCTTTCTTT
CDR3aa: CAWSVGVVGTEAFF

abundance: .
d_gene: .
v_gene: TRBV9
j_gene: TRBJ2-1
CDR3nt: TGTGCCAGCAGCGTCCTCGGGTGGGGTTCCTACAATGAGCAGTTCTTC
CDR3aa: CASSVLGWGSYNEQFF

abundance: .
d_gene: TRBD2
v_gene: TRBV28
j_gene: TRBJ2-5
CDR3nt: TGTGCCAGCATTGCGGGAGGGCCCAGGGAGACCCAGTACTTC
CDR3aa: CASIAGGPRETQYF

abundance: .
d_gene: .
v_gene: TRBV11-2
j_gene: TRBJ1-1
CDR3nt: TGTGCCAGCCGCTTTGCAGGGCCGAACACTGAAGCTTTCTTT
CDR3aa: CASRFAGPNTEAFF

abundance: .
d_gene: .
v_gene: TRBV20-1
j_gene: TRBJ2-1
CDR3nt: TGCAGTGCTAGAGATCCGGGGCAGGGGGGCAATGAGCAGTTCTTC
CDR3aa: CSARDPGQGGNEQFF

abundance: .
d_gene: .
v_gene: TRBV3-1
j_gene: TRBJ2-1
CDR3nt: TGTGCCAGCAGCAAGGGGCGGTTCCTTGTCGTCAATGAGCAGTTCTTC
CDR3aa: CASSKGRFLVVNEQFF

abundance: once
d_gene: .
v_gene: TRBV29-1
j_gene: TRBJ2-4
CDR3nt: TGCAGCGTTGGAGTGGAGCTGAGAGAGCAGTACTTC
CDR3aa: CSVGVELREQYF

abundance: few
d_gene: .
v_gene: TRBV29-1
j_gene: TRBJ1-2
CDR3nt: TGCAGCGTTTGGGAGTCTTATGGCTACACCTTC
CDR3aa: CSVWESYGYTF

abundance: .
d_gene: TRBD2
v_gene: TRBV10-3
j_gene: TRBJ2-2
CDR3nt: TGTGCCATCAGTGGTCTAGCGGTCACCGGGGAGCTGTTTTTT
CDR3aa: CAISGLAVTGELFF

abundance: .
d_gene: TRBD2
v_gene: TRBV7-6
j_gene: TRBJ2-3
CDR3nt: TGTGCCAGCAGCTCCGGGACTAGCGGGGGGGCAGGCACGCAGTATTTT
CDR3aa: CASSSGTSGGAGTQYF

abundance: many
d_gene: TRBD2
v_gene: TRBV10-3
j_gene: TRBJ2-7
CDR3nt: TGTGCCATCGGACTAGCGGGAGGGTACGAGCAGTACTTC
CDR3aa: CAIGLAGGYEQYF

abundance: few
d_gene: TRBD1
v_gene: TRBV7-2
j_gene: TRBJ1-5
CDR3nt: TGTGCCAGCAGCTTAGGGACAGGGATTAGACAGCCCCAGCATTTT
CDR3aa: CASSLGTGIRQPQHF

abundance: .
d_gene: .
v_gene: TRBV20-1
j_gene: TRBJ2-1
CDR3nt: TGCAGTGCCATCCACTTTCTCCTAGTGGGAGTTGGTGAGCAGTTCTTC
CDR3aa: CSAIHFLLVGVGEQFF

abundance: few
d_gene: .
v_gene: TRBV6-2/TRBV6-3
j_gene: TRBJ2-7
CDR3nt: TGTGCCAGCAGTGTTGTTGGGCCCTCCTACGAGCAGTACTTC
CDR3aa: CASSVVGPSYEQYF

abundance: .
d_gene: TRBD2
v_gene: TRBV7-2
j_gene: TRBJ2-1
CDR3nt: TGTGCCAGCAGCTTTCCATTAGCGGGGGACTACAATGAGCAGTTCTTC
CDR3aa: CASSFPLAGDYNEQFF

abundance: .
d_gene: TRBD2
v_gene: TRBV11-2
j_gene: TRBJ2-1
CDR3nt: TGTGCCAGCAGCCTTCAGGGACTAGCGAAATACAATGAGCAGTTCTTC
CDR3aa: CASSLQGLAKYNEQFF

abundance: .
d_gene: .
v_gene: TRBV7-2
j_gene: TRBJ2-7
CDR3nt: TGTGCCAGCAGCTCAGACAAGCCAGCCCACGAGCAGTACTTC
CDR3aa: CASSSDKPAHEQYF

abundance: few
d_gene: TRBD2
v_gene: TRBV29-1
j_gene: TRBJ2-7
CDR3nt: TGCAGCGGGGTGGGCGGGAGCTTAGCCCAGTACTTC
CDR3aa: CSGVGGSLAQYF

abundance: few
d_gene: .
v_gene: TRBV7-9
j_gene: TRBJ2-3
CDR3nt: TGTGCCAGCAGCTTACCTAGGCTAGACAGCACAGATACGCAGTATTTT
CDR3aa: CASSLPRLDSTDTQYF

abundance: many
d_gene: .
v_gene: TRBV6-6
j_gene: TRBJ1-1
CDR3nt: TGTGCCAGCAGTTATCGAGGGGACACTGAAGCTTTCTTT
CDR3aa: CASSYRGDTEAFF